This T cell receptor beta chain is from a study of blood T cell repertoires in COVID-19 (dated by TCRdb to the early 2020s). As for the study more broadly: Collaborator samples came from the United States, Italy and Spain and covered acute and convalescent phases of COVID-19. The prospective study material was composed of cDNA or gDNA derived from T cells, B-cell-depleted T cells, or PBMCs. Subjects who had been exposed to COVID-19, were actively infected with it, or had recovered from it provided the deeply sampled blood TCRbeta repertoires that made up the dataset. The repertoires were made available in a free public database intended to serve as a resource for research on the immune response to SARS-CoV-2. The samples were drawn from two sources: the first 160 participants of the ongoing ImmuneRACE study, and 1,000 to 1,500 subjects contributed by 6 global collaborators. A de-identified subject ID, COVID-19 status, age in years and sex were almost always included in the sample metadata. Where HLA class I and class II types were available, the types were taken from metadata supplied by the sample provider, not from assay-based typing. Broad study findings and their caveats: Clinical and demographic metadata were provided uncurated, with the amount varying by source and participant.

This clone was picked up a small number of times. What this receptor recognizes is not known. No base quality information exists; no much larger clone differs at one position. The immunoSEQ Assay, a bias-controlled multiplex PCR, was used to amplify TCRbeta CDR3 regions from genomic DNA. In the source study's methods: The number of nucleated cells in each sample was estimated from the amplification of reference gene primers within the assay. To quantify the absolute abundance of each unique TCRbeta CDR3 rearrangement, sequence reads were collapsed and filtered. For each sample, productive Simpson clonality was calculated as the square root of Simpson's diversity index across productive rearrangements. TCRdb stores this immuneACCESS table with in-frame sequences only. Part of the clones is absent; in the studies checked, under half of the shortfall reflects unresolved V genes, and no reason is known for the rest. That table furnishes V, J and clone size, whereas the DNA furnished D and trimming. For this sample there are some 89,000 clones; around four fifths appear just once. The ten largest clones represent roughly 10% of the sample.

Each collaborating institution followed its own protocols to collect whole blood in K2EDTA tubes. For TCRbeta analysis, collaborators shipped samples in one of three forms: frozen whole blood, isolated PBMCs, or DNA extracted from either of those sample types. Specimen: peripheral blood. The receptor was isolated from a man between 65 and 80 years old with acute or convalescent COVID-19.

The DNA sequence is TGCGCCAGCAGCCAAGATCGGTTTACAGGGATTCAAGAGACCCAGTACTTC. It translates as CASSQDRFTGIQETQYF. This chain joins TRBV4-1 to TRBJ2-5; TRBD1 is a possible D gene, resting on 6 matching bases. V drops 0 bases and J drops 2 bases, leaving 16 bases in between. The CDR3 sequence holds 17 residues, the cysteine and phenylalanine included. Only the CDR3 DNA stays, 51 bases, in frame from base 1. Sequences MGHRA (CDR1) and YSYEKL (CDR2) are obtained from the germline V gene.